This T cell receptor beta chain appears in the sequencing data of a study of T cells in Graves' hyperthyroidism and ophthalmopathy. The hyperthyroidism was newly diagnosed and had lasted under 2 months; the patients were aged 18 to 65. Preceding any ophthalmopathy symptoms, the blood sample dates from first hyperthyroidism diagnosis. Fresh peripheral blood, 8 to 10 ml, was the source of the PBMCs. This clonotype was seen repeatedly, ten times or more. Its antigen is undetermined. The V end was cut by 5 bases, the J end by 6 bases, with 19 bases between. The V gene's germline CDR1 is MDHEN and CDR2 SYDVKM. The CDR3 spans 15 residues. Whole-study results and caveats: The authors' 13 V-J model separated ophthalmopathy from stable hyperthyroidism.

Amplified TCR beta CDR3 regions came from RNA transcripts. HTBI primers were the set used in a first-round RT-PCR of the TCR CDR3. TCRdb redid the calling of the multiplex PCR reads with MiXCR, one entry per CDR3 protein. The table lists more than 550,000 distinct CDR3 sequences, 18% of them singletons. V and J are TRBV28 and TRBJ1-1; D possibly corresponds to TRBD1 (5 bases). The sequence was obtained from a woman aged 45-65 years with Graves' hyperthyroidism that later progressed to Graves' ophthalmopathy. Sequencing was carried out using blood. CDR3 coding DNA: TGTGCCAGCAGTCCCGTGACAGAGGCAACCCCTGAAGCTTTCTTT. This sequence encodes CASSPVTEATPEAFF. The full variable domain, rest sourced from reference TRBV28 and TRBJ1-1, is DVKVTQSSRYLVKRTGEKVFLECVQDMDHENMFWYRQDPGLGLRLIYFSYDVKMKEKGDIPEGYSVSREKKERFSLILESASTNQTSMYLCASSPVTEATPEAFFGQGTRLTVV.